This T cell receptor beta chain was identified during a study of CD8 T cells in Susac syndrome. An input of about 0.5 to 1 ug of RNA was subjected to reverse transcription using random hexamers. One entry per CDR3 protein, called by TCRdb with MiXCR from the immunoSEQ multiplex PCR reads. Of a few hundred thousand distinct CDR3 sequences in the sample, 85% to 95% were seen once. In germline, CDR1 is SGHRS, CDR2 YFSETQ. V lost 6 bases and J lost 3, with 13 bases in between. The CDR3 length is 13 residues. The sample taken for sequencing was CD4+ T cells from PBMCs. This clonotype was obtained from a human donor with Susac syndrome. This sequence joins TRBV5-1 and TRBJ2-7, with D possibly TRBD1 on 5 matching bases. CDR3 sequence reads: CASKGDSLYEQYF. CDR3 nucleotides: TGCGCCAGCAAGGGCGACAGCCTCTACGAGCAGTACTTC.